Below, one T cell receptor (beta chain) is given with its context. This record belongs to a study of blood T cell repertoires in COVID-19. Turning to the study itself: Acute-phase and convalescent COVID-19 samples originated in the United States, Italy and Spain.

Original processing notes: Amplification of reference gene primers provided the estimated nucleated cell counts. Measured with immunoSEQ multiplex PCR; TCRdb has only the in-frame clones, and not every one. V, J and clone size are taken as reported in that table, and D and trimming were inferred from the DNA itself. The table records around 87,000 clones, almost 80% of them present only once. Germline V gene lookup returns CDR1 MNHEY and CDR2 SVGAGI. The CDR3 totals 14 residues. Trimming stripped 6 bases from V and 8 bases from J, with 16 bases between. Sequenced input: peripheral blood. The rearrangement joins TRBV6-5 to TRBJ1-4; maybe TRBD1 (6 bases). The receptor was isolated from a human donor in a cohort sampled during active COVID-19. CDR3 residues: CASRPGQFGEKLFF. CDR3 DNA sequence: TGTGCCAGCAGACCAGGACAGTTTGGGGAAAAACTGTTTTTT.